The clone carrying this T cell receptor (beta chain) was picked up many times. Its target is unknown. The sample's time point: longitudinal time-point 2. Unsorted libraries came from 2 million PBMCs stored at -80 °C. The CDR3 totals 14 residues. Deletions cut 0 bases from V and 0 bases from J, with 7 bases between. Germline values: CDR1 DFQATT, CDR2 SNEGSKA (reference sequence). This entry belongs to a study of neurological immune-mediated disorders. The study's findings and limits: TCR-beta repertoires seemed private in all groups, with no expanded CDR3 amino acid sequences shared.

Each TCR transcript was tagged with a 10-nucleotide random UMI during 5'RACE. Each CDR3 protein is one row after TCRdb ran MiXCR on the 5' RACE reads. The sample yields over 30,000 distinct CDR3 sequences, approximately 13% seen once. This sequence was found in a woman in her 40s in good health. This chain joins TRBV20-1 and TRBJ2-3; D gene uncertain. The specimen sequenced was PBMCs. CDR3 residues: CSARDRASTDTQYF. The CDR3 region has the DNA TGCAGTGCTAGAGACAGAGCTAGCACAGATACGCAGTATTTT.